This TCR beta chain was identified during a study of siplizumab effects on memory and regulatory T cells. Sequenced by immunoSEQ multiplex PCR; TCRdb stores in-frame clones only, minus some. In the table there are roughly 100,000 clones, roughly 91% of which are singletons. To note about this clone: Its antigen is not identified. This sample also contains other DNA sequences that code for the same CDR3.

Whole-study results and caveats: Major contributors to the alloresponse seemed to be naive T cells, which also appeared more diverse than memory cells. Alloreactive sequences tracing back to unstimulated CD4+ memory cells were significantly reduced by siplizumab.

The sample comprised CD4+ T cells sorted from blood. The source of this sequence is a human donor in good health.

The CDR3 DNA reads as TGTGCCAGTAGTATCGGGGGGACACCAGATACGCAGTATTTT. It codes for CASSIGGTPDTQYF. This chain uses TRBV19 with TRBJ2-3, with D perhaps TRBD2 (7 bases). CDR1 is LNHDA, CDR2 SQIVND, per germline (reference sequence). Trimming left V 3 bases short and J 4 bases short, with 11 bases between. CDR3 length: 14 residues.